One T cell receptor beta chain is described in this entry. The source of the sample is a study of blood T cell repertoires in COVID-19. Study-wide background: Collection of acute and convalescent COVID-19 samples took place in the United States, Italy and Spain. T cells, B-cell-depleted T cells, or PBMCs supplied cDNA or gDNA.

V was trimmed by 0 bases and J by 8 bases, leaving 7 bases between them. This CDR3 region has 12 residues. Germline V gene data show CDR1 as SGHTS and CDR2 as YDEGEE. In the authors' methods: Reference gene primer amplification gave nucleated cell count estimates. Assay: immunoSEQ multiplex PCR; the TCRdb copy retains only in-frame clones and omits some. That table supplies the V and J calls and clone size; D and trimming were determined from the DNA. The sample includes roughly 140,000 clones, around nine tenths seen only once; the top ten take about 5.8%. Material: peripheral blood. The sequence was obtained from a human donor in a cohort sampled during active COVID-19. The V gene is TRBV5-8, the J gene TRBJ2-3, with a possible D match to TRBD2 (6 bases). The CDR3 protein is CASSLGEVTQYF. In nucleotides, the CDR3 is TGTGCCAGCAGCTTGGGGGAGGTTACGCAGTATTTT. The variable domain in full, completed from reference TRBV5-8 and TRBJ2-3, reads EAGVTQSPTHLIKTRGQQATLRCSPISGHTSVYWYQQALGLGLQFLLWYDEGEERNRGNFPPRFSGRQFPNYSSELNVNALELEDSALYLCASSLGEVTQYFGPGTRLTVL.